The rows below give T cell receptor beta chains drawn from one sample of a study of blood T cells in healthy people across ages. From the 5' RACE reads, TCRdb called clonotypes with MiXCR, one entry per CDR3 protein. The sample records 380,000 or so distinct CDR3 sequences, more than 45% being singletons. The sequenced material came from blood. The receptor source for this set is a man aged 55 to 70 in good health. Each CDR3 is given with its conserved first and last residue. The order of the fields is clone size, D gene, J gene, V gene, CDR3 protein, CDR3 DNA. D genes are given only for firm matches. For some rows the clone size is stated as once, few or many, or as a class when expanded; others skip it.

.	TRBD2	TRBJ2-7	TRBV4-2	CASRWGEGYEQYF	TGTGCCAGCAGATGGGGGGAGGGCTACGAGCAGTACTTC
many	TRBD2	TRBJ2-7	TRBV4-2	CASSQDGGGTPYEQYF	TGTGCCAGCAGCCAGGACGGCGGGGGGACGCCCTACGAGCAGTACTTC
.	TRBD2	TRBJ2-7	TRBV5-1	CASSFGTSGSGSSYEQYF	TGCGCCAGCAGCTTCGGGACTAGCGGGAGTGGGAGCTCCTACGAGCAGTACTTC
.	TRBD1	TRBJ1-2	TRBV11-2	CASSVGGQYYGYTF	TGTGCCAGCAGCGTAGGGGGACAGTACTATGGCTACACCTTC
.	TRBD2	TRBJ2-1	TRBV4-2	CASSQWSGLASYNEQFF	TGTGCCAGCAGCCAATGGTCGGGACTAGCGTCCTACAATGAGCAGTTCTTC
.	.	TRBJ1-2	TRBV7-9	CASSLAQGGPTGYTF	TGTGCCAGCAGCTTAGCACAGGGAGGGCCCACGGGCTACACCTTC
.	.	TRBJ1-2	TRBV6-5	CASRPAGEKGYTF	TGTGCCAGCAGGCCTGCAGGGGAGAAAGGCTACACCTTC
.	.	TRBJ1-1	TRBV5-1	CASSPEGGLNTEAFF	TGCGCCAGCAGCCCCGAGGGAGGGCTGAACACTGAAGCTTTCTTT
.	.	TRBJ1-5	TRBV29-1	CSVEDGGRQPQHF	TGCAGCGTTGAAGACGGGGGCAGGCAGCCCCAGCATTTT
.	.	TRBJ2-3	TRBV10-3	CAISGTYRTDTQYF	TGTGCCATCAGTGGGACTTATCGCACAGATACGCAGTATTTT
few	.	TRBJ1-6	TRBV20-1	CSAREPQGLGNSPLHF	TGCAGTGCTAGAGAGCCCCAGGGCCTTGGCAATTCACCCCTCCACTTT
.	TRBD2	TRBJ2-1	TRBV28	CASSREGRGNEQFF	TGTGCCAGCAGTCGGGAGGGCCGGGGAAATGAGCAGTTCTTC
.	.	TRBJ1-1	TRBV5-1	CASTIVGGFTEAFF	TGCGCCAGCACCATCGTCGGGGGGTTCACTGAAGCTTTCTTT
.	.	TRBJ2-3	TRBV25-1	CASAQGDTQYF	TGTGCCAGCGCTCAAGGAGATACGCAGTATTTT
many	.	TRBJ2-7	TRBV6-4	CASIPTRPYEQYF	TGTGCCAGCATCCCGACACGTCCCTACGAGCAGTACTTC
many	.	TRBJ2-3	TRBV7-9	CASSLDGRDTQYF	TGTGCCAGCAGCTTAGATGGGCGAGATACGCAGTATTTT
.	.	TRBJ2-1	TRBV29-1	CSVEERKSSYNEQFF	TGCAGCGTTGAAGAGCGAAAGAGCTCCTACAATGAGCAGTTCTTC